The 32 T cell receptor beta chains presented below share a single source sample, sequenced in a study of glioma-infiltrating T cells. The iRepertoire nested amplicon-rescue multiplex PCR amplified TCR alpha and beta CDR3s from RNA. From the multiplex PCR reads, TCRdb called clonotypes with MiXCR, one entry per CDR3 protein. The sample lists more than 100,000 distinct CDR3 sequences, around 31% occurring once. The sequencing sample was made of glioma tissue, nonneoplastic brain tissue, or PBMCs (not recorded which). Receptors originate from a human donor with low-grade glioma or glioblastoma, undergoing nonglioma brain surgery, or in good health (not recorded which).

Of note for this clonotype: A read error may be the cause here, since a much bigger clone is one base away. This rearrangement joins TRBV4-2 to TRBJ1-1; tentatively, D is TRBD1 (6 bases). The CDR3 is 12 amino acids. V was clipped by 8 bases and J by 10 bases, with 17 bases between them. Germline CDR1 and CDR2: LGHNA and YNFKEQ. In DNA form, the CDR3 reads TGTGCCAGCGTACAGGGAAGTTTCCGAGCTTTCTTT. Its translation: CASVQGSFRAFF.

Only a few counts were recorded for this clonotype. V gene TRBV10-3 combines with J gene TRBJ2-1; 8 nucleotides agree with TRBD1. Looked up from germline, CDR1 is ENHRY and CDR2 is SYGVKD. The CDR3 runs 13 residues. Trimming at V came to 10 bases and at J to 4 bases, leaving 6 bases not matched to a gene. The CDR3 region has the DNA TGTGCCACAACCGGGACAGGTTACAATGAGCAGTTCTTC. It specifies CATTGTGYNEQFF.

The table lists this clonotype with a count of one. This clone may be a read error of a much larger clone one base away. In DNA, the CDR3 is TGCAGTGCTAGACGATTAGCGGAGTCCTACAATGAGCAGTTCTTC. Translated, it gives CSARRLAESYNEQFF. V usage is TRBV20-1 and J usage is TRBJ2-1; D perhaps matches TRBD2 (6 bases). The CDR3 has 15 amino acids. Germline V gene lookup returns CDR1 DFQATT and CDR2 SNEGSKA (reference sequence). V lost 2 bases and J 1 base, leaving 12 bases between the germline ends.

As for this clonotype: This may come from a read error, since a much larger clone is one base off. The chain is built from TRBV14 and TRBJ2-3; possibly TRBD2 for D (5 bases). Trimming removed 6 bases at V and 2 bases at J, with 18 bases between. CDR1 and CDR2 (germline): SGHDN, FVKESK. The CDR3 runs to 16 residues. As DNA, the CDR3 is TGTGCCAGCAGACTAATAAAGCGGAGTTCCACAGATACGCAGTATTTT. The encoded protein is CASRLIKRSSTDTQYF.

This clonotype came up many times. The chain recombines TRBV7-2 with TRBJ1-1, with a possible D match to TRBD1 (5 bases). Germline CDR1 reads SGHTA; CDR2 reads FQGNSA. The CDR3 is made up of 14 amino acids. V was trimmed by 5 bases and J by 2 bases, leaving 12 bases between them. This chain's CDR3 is CASSGGHFNTEAFF. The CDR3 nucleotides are TGTGCCAGCAGCGGAGGACACTTCAACACTGAAGCTTTCTTT.

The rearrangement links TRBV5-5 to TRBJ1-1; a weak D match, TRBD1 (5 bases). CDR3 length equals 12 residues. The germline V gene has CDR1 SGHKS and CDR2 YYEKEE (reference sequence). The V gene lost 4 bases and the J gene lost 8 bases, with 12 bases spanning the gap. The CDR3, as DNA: TGTGCCAGCAGCCGGGACGGATCCGAAGCTTTCTTT. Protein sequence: CASSRDGSEAFF.

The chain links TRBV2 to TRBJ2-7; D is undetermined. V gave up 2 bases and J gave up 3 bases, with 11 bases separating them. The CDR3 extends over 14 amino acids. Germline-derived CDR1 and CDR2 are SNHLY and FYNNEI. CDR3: CASSEHGKGYEQYF. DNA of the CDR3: TGTGCCAGCAGTGAACACGGTAAAGGCTACGAGCAGTACTTC.

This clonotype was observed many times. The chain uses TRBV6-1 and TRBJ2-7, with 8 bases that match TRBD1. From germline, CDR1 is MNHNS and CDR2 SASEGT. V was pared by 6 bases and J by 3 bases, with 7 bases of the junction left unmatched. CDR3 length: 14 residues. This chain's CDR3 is CASRGTGSFYEQYF. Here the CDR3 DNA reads TGTGCCAGCAGGGGGACAGGATCCTTCTACGAGCAGTACTTC.

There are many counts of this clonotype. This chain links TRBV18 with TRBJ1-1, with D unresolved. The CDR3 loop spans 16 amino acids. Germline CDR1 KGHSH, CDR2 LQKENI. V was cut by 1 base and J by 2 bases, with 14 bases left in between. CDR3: CASSPLPHYSNTEAFF. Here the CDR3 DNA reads TGTGCCAGCTCACCACTTCCCCACTATTCTAACACTGAAGCTTTCTTT.

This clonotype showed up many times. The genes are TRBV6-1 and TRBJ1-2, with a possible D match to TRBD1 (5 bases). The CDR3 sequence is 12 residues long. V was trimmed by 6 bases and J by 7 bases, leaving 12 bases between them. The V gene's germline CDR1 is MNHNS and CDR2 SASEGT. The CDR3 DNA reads TGTGCCAGCAGCGATGACAGTTCTGGCTACACCTTC. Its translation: CASSDDSSGYTF.

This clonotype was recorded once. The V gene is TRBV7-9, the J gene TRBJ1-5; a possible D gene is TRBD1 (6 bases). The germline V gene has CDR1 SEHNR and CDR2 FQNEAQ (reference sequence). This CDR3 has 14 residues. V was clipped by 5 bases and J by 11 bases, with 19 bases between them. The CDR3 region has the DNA TGTGCCAGCAGCCTTACAGGGACCGCGGCCACCCAGCATTTT. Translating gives CASSLTGTAATQHF.

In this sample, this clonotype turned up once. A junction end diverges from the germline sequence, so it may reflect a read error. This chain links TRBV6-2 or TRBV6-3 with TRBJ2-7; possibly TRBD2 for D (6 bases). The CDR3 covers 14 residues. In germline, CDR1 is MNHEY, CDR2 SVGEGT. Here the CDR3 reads CAGRTGTVSYEQYF. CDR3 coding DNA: TGTGCCGGCAGAACCGGGACTGTCTCCTACGAGCAGTACTTC.

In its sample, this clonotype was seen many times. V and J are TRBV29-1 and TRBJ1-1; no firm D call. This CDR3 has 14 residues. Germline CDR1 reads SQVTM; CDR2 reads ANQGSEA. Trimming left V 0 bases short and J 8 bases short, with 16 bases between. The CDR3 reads CSVEDAPIRSEAFF. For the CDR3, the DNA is TGCAGCGTTGAAGATGCGCCAATTAGGAGCGAAGCTTTCTTT.

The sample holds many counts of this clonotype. The CDR3, as DNA: TGTGCCAGCAGTTTCTCAGCCAACAAAACAGGGGAGAAATACGAGCAGTACTTC. Residues: CASSFSANKTGEKYEQYF. The chain couples TRBV6-2 or TRBV6-3 to TRBJ2-7; 7 bases agree with TRBD1. Losses at the gene ends were 4 bases for V and 4 bases for J; bases not matched to a gene: 19. Germline-derived CDR1 and CDR2 are MNHEY and SVGEGT. This CDR3 region has 18 residues.

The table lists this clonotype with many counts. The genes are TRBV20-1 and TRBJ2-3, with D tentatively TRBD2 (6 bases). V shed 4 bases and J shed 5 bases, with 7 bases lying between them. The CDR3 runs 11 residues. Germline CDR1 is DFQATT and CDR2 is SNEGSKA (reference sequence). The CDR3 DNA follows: TGCAGTGCTACGGAGGGAGATACGCAGTATTTT. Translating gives CSATEGDTQYF.

DNA of the CDR3: TGCAGTGCTCCGAAACTAGCGGGGGGCCGCCAAGAGACCCAGTACTTC. Its protein is CSAPKLAGGRQETQYF. The chain carries TRBV20-1 and TRBJ2-5; TRBD2 agrees at 12 bases. This CDR3 spans 16 amino acids. V gave up 5 bases and J gave up 1 base; unmatched junction bases: 8. Germline assignment: CDR1 DFQATT and CDR2 SNEGSKA (reference sequence).

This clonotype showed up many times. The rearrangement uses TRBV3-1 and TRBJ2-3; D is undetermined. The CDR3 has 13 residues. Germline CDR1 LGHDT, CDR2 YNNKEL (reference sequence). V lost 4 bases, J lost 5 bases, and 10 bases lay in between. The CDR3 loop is CASSRMLEDTQYF. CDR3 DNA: TGTGCCAGCAGCCGGATGTTAGAAGATACGCAGTATTTT.

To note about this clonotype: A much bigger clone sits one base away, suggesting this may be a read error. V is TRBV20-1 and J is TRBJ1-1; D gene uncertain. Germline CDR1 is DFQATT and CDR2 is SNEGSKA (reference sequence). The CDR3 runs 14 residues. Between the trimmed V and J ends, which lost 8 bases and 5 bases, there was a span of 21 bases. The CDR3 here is CSTFQNVIGTEAFF. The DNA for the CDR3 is TGCAGTACCTTCCAAAACGTGATCGGGACTGAAGCTTTCTTT.

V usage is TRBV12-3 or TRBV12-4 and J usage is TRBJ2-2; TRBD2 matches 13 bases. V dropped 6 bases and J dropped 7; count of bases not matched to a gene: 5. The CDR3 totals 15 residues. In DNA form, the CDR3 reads TGTGCCAGCAGGCGACTAGCGGGGGGCAACGGGGAGCTGTTTTTT. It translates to CASRRLAGGNGELFF.

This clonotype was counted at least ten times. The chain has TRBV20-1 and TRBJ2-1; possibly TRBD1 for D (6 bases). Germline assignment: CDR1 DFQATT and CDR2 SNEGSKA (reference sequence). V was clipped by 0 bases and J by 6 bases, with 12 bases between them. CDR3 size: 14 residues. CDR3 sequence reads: CSARDATGLNEQFF. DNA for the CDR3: TGCAGTGCTAGAGATGCGACAGGACTCAATGAGCAGTTCTTC.

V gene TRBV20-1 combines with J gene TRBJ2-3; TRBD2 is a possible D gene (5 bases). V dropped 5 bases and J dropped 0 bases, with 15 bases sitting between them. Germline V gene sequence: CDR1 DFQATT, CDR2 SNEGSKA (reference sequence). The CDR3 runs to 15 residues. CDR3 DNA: TGCAGTGCTGCCCTGGACTCTATCAGCACAGATACGCAGTATTTT. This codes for CSAALDSISTDTQYF.

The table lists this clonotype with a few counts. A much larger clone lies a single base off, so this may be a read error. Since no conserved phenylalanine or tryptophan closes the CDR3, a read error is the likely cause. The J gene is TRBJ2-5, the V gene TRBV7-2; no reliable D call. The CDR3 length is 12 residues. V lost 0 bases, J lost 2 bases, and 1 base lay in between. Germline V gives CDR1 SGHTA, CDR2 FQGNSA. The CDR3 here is CASSLAQETQYL. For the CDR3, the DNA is TGTGCCAGCAGCTTAGCTCAAGAGACCCAGTACCTC.

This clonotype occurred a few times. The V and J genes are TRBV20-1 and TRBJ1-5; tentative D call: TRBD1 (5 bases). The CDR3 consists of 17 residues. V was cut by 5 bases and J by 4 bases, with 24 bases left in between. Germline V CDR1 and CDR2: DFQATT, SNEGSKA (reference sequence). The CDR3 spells CSALPGTYGGQNQPQHF. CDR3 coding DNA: TGCAGTGCTCTCCCCGGGACCTACGGAGGCCAAAATCAGCCCCAGCATTTT.

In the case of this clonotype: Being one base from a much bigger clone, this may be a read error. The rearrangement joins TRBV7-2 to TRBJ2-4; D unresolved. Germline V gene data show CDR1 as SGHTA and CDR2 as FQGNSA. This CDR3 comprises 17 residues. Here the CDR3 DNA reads TGTGCCAGCAGCTTAGCCCTCCGAAACCAAGCCGAAAACATTCAGTACTTC. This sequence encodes CASSLALRNQAENIQYF.

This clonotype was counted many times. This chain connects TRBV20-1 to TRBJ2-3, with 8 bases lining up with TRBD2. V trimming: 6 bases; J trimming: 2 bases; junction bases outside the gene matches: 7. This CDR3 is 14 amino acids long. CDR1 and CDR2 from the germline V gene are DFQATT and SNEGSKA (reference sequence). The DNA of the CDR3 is TGCAGTGCCACCCCTAGCGGGCCCACAGATACGCAGTATTTT. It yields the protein CSATPSGPTDTQYF.

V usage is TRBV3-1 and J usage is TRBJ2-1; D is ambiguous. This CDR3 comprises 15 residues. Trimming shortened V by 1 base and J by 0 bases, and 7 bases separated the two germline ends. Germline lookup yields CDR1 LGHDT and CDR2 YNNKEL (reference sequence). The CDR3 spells CASSQGHSSYNEQFF. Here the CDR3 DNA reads TGTGCCAGCAGCCAAGGTCACAGCTCCTACAATGAGCAGTTCTTC.

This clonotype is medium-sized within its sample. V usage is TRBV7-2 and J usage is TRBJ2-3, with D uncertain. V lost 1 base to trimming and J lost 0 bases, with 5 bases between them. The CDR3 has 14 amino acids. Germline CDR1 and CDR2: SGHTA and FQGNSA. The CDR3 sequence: CASSLDSSTDTQYF. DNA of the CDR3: TGTGCCAGCAGCTTAGACTCAAGCACAGATACGCAGTATTTT.

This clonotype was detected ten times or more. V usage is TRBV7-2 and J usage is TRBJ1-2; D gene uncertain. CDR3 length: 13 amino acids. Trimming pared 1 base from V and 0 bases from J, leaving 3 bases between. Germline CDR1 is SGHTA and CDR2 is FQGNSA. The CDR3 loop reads CASSLGTNYGYTF. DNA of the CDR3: TGTGCCAGCAGCTTAGGCACTAACTATGGCTACACCTTC.

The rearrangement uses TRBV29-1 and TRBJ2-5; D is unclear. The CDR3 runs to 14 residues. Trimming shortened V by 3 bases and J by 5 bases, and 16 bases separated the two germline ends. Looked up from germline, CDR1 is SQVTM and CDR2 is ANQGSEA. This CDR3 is CSVDRRQGRETQYF. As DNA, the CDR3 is TGCAGCGTTGACCGGCGGCAAGGACGGGAGACCCAGTACTTC.

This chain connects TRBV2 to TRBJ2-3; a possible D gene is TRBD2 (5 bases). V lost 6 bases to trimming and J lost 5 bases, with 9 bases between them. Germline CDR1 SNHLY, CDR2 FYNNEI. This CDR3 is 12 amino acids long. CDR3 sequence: CASRELGDTQYF. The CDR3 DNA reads TGTGCCAGCAGGGAACTAGGAGATACGCAGTATTTT.

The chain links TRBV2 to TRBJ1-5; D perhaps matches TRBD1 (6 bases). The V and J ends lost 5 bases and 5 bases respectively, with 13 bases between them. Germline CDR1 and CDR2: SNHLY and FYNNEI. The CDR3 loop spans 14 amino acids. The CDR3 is CASSRGVADQPQHF. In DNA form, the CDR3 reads TGTGCCAGCAGTAGGGGGGTCGCAGATCAGCCCCAGCATTTT.

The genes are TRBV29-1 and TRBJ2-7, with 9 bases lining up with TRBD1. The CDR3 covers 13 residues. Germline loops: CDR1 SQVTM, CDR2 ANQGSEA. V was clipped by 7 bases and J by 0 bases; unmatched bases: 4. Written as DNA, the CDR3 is TGCAGCGCGGGACAGGGAGGCTCCTACGAGCAGTACTTC. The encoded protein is CSAGQGGSYEQYF.